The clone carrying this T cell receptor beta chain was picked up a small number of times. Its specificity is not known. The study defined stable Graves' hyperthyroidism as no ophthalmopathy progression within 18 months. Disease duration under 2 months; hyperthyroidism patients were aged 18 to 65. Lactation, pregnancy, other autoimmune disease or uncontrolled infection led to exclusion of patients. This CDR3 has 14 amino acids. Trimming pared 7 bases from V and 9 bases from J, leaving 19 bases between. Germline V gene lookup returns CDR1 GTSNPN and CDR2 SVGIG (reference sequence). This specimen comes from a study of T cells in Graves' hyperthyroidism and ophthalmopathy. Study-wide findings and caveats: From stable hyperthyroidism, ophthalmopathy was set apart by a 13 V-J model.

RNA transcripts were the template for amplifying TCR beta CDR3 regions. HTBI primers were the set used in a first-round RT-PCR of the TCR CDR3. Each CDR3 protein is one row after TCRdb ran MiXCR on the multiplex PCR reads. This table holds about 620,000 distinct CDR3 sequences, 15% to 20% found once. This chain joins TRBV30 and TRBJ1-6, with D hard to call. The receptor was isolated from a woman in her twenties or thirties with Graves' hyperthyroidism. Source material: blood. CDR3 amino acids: CASSGGSIGSPLHF. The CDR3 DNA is TGTGCCTCCTCGGGAGGGAGCATCGGTTCACCCCTCCACTTT. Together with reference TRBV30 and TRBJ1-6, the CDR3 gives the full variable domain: SQTIHQWPATLVQPVGSPLSLECTVEGTSNPNLYWYRQAAGRGLQLLFYSVGIGQISSEVPQNLSASRPQDRQFILSSKKLLLSDSGFYLCASSGGSIGSPLHFGNGTRLTVT.